At least ten counts were recorded for the clone carrying this T cell receptor (beta chain). These data originate in a study of regulatory T cells in long-lasting Graves disease. CDR3 regions were amplified by Arm-PCR using iRepertoire HTBI primers to build TCR beta libraries. MiXCR, run by TCRdb on the multiplex PCR reads, gives a single entry per CDR3 protein. The sample includes 450,000 to 600,000 distinct CDR3 sequences, roughly 17% of them seen just once. The time point: newly diagnosed GD, antithyroid drugs for less than 3 months. The TCR library used RNA extracted from PBMCs. CDR3 size: 16 residues. V lost 3 bases, J lost 1 base, and 7 bases stayed unmatched. Per germline, CDR1 SGHDN and CDR2 FVKESK. Another study also made use of these data, one on T cells in Graves' hyperthyroidism and ophthalmopathy.

This clonotype was sampled from a man between 35 and 55 years old with Graves disease. The sequencing here drew on peripheral blood mononuclear cells (PBMCs), taken at new diagnosis, from a patient treated with antithyroid drugs. V is TRBV14 and J is TRBJ2-3; 7 bases align to TRBD2. The CDR3: CASSHGGGLRTDTQYF. CDR3 nucleotides: TGTGCCAGCAGCCATGGGGGAGGGCTTCGCACAGATACGCAGTATTTT.